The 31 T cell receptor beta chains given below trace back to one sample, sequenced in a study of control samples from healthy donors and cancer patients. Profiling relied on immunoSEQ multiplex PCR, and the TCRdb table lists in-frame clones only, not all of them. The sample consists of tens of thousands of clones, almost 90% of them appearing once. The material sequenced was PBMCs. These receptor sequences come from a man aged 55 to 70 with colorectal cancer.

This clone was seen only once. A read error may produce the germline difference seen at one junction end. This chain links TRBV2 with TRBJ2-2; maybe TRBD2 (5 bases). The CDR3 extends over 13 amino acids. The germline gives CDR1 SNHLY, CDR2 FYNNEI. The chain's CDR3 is CASSSEGRRGAVF. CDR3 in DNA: TGTGCCAGCAGTTCAGAAGGGCGCCGGGGAGCTGTTTTT.

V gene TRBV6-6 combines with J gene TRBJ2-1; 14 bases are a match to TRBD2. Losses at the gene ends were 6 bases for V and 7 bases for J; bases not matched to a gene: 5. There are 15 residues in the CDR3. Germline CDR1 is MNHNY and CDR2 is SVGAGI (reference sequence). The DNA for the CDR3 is TGTGCCAGCAGCCGGGGACTAGCGGGGGCTAATGAGCAGTTCTTC. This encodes CASSRGLAGANEQFF.

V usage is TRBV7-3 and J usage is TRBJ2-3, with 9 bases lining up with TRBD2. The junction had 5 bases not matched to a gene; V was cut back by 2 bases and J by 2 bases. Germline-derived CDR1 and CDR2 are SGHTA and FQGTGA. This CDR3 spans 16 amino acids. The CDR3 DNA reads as TGTGCCAGCAGCTTAGGAGCGGGGGGCACCACAGATACGCAGTATTTT. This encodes CASSLGAGGTTDTQYF.

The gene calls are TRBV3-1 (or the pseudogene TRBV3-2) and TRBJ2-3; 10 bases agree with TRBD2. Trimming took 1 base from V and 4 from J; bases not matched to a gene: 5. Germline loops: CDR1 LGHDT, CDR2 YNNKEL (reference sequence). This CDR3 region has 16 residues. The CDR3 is CASSQGSGGAADTQYF. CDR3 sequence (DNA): TGTGCCAGCAGCCAAGGGAGCGGGGGGGCCGCAGATACGCAGTATTTT.

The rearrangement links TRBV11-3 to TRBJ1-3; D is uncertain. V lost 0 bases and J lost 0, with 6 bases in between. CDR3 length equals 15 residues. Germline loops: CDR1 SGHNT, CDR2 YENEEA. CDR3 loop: CASSLEGSSGNTIYF. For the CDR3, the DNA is TGTGCCAGCAGCTTAGAGGGCAGCTCTGGAAACACCATATATTTT.

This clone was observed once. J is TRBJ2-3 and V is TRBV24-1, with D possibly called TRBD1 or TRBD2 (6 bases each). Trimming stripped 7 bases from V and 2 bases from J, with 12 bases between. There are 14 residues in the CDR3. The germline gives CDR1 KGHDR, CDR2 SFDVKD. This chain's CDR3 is CATSRWGATDTQYF. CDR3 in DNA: TGTGCCACCAGCCGCTGGGGGGCCACAGATACGCAGTATTTT.

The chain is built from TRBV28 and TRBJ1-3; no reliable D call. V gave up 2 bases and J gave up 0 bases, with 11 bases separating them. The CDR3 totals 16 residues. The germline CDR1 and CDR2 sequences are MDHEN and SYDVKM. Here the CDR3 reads CASSLMQTPSGNTIYF. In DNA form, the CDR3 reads TGTGCCAGCAGTTTAATGCAGACTCCCTCTGGAAACACCATATATTTT.

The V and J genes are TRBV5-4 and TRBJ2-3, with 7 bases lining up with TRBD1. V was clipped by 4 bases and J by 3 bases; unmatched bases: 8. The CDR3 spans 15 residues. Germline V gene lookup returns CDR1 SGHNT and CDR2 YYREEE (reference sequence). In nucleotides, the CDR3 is TGTGCCAGCAGCGATGCGAGGGGGCGGACAGATACGCAGTATTTT. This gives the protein CASSDARGRTDTQYF.

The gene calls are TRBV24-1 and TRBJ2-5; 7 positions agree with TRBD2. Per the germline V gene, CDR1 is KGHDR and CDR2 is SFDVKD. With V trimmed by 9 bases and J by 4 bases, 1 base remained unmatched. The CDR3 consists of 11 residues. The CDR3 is CATERGETQYF. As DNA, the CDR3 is TGTGCCACCGAGCGGGGAGAGACCCAGTACTTC.

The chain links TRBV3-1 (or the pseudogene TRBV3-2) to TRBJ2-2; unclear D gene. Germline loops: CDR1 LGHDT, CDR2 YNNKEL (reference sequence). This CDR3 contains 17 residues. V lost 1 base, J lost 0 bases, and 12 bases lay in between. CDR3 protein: CASSQVLVTPNTGELFF. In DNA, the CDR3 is TGTGCCAGCAGCCAAGTTTTGGTGACACCGAACACCGGGGAGCTGTTTTTT.

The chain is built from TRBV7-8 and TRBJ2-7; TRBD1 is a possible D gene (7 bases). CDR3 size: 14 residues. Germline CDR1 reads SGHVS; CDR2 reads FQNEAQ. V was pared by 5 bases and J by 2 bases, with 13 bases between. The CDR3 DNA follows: TGTGCCAGCAGCAGGGGGGACAGCACCTACGAGCAGTACTTC. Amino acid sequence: CASSRGDSTYEQYF.

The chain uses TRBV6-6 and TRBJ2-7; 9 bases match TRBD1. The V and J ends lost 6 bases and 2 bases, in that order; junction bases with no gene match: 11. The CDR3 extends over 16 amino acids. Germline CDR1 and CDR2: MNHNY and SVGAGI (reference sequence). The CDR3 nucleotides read TGTGCCAGCAGCCCACCGACAGGGGGGAGAGCCTACGAGCAGTACTTC. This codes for CASSPPTGGRAYEQYF.

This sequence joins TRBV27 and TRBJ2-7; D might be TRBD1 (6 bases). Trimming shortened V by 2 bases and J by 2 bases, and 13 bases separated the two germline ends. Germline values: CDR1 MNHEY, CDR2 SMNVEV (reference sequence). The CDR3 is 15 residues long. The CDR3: CASSLTPGDPYEQYF. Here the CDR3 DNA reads TGTGCCAGCAGTTTAACGCCAGGGGATCCCTACGAGCAGTACTTC.

For the CDR3, the DNA is TGTGCCAGCAGCCCCCAGCGGGGGACAGGGTTCGCAGATACGCAGTATTTT. This sequence encodes CASSPQRGTGFADTQYF. The chain is built from TRBV7-9 and TRBJ2-3; D might be TRBD1 (9 bases). Per germline, CDR1 SEHNR and CDR2 FQNEAQ (reference sequence). The V end lost 5 bases, the J end lost 4 bases, and 22 bases lay between the germline ends. The CDR3 loop spans 17 amino acids.

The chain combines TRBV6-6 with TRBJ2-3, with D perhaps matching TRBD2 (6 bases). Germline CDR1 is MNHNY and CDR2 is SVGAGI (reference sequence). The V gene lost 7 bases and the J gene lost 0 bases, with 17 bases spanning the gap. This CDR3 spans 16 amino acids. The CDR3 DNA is TGTGCCAGCACTGGGAGGCGGGCCGTCAGCACAGATACGCAGTATTTT. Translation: CASTGRRAVSTDTQYF.

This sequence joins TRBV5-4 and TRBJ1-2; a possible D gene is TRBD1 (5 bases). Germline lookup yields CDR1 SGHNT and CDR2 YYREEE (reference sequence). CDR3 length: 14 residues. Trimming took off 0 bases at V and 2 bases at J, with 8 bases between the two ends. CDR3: CASSLVGGNYGYTF. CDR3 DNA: TGTGCCAGCAGCTTGGTCGGGGGGAACTATGGCTACACCTTC.

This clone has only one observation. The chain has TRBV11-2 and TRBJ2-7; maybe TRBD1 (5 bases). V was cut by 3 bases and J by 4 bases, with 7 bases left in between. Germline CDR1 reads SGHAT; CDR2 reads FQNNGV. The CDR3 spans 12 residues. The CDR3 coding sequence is TGTGCCAGCAGCTTTAGGGGTTACGAGCAGTACTTC. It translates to CASSFRGYEQYF.

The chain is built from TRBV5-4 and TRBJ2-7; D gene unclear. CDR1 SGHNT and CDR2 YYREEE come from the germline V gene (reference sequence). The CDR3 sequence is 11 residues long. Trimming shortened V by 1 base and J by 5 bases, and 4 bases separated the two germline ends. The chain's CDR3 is CASSLSNEQYF. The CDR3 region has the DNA TGTGCCAGCAGCTTGAGCAACGAGCAGTACTTC.

CDR3 loop: CASSPRDSSTDTQYF. The CDR3, as DNA: TGTGCCAGTAGCCCAAGAGATTCTAGCACAGATACGCAGTATTTT. This chain links TRBV19 with TRBJ2-3; no reliable D call. The V gene lost 6 bases and the J gene lost 0 bases, with 13 bases spanning the gap. CDR3 length: 15 residues. CDR1 is LNHDA and CDR2 is SQIVND in the germline V gene (reference sequence).

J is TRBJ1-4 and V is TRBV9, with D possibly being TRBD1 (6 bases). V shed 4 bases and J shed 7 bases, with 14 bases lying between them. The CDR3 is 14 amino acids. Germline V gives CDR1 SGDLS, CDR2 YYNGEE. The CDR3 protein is CASSYRAGSEKLFF. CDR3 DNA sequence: TGTGCCAGCAGCTACAGGGCAGGAAGTGAAAAACTGTTTTTT.

CDR3 residues: CASSSTGISLTGELFF. Here the CDR3 DNA reads TGCGCCAGCAGCTCAACAGGGATATCCCTGACCGGGGAGCTGTTTTTT. This chain uses TRBV5-1 with TRBJ2-2; TRBD1 is a possible D gene (6 bases). Germline CDR1 reads SGHRS; CDR2 reads YFSETQ. This CDR3 has 16 amino acids. Deletions cut 3 bases from V and 5 bases from J, with 17 bases between.

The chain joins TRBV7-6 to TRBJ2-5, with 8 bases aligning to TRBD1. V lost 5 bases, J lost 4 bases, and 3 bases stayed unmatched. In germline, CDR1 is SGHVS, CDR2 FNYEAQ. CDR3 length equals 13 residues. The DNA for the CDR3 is TGTGCCAGCAGCAACCAGGGGGCAGAGACCCAGTACTTC. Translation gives CASSNQGAETQYF.

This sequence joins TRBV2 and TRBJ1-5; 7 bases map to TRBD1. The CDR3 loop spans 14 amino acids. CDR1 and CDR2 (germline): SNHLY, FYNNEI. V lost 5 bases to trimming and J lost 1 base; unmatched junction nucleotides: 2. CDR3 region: CASSPGQSNQPQHF. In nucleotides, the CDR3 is TGTGCCAGCAGTCCGGGACAGAGCAATCAGCCCCAGCATTTT.

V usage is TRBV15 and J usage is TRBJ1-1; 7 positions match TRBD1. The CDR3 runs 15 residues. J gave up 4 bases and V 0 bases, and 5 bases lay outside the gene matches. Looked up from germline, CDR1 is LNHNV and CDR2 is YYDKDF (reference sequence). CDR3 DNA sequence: TGTGCCACCAGCAGAGAATTCACAGGGGTCACTGAAGCTTTCTTT. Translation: CATSREFTGVTEAFF.

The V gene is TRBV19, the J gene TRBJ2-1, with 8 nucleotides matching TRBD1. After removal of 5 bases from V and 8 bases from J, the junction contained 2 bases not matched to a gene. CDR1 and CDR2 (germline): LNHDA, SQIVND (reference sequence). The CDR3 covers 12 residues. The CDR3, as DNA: TGTGCCAGTAGTCCACAGGGGGATGAGCAGTTCTTC. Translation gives CASSPQGDEQFF.

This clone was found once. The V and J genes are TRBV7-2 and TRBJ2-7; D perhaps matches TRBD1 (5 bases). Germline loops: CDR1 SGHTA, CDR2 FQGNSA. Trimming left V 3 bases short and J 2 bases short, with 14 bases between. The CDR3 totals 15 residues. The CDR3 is CASSFTSAGPYEQYF. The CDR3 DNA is TGTGCCAGCAGCTTCACTTCAGCAGGGCCCTACGAGCAGTACTTC.

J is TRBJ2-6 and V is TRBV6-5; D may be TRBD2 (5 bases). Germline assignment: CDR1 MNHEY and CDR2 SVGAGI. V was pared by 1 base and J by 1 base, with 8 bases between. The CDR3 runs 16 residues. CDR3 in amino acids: CASSYFGESGANVLTF. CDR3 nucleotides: TGTGCCAGCAGTTACTTTGGGGAGTCTGGGGCCAACGTCCTGACTTTC.

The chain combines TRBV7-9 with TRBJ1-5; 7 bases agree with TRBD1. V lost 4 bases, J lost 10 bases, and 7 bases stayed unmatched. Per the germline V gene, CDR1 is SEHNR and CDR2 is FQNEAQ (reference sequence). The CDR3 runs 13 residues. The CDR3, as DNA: TGTGCCAGCAGCTCAGGGAGGGGGCGCCCCCAGCATTTT. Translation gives CASSSGRGRPQHF.

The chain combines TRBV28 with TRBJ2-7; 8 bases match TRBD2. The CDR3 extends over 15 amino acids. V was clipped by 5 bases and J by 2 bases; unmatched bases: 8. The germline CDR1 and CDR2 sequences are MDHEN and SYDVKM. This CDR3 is CASSTAGGGTYEQYF. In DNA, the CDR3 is TGTGCCAGCAGTACTGCGGGGGGCGGGACCTACGAGCAGTACTTC.

CDR3 nucleotides: TGTGCCACCAGTGATCCCCGGGAGATCACCGGGGAGCTGTTTTTT. This translates into CATSDPREITGELFF. The V gene is TRBV24-1, the J gene TRBJ2-2, with a tentative D call TRBD2 (6 bases). This CDR3 spans 15 amino acids. Germline V gene data show CDR1 as KGHDR and CDR2 as SFDVKD. V lost 3 bases, J lost 4 bases, and 11 bases lay in between.

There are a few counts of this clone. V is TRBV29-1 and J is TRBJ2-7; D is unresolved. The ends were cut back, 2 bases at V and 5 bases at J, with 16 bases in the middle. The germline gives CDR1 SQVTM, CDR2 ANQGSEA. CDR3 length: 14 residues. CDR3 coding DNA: TGCAGCGTTGAATCTTGGACCGGTGGCCACGAGCAGTACTTC. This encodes CSVESWTGGHEQYF.